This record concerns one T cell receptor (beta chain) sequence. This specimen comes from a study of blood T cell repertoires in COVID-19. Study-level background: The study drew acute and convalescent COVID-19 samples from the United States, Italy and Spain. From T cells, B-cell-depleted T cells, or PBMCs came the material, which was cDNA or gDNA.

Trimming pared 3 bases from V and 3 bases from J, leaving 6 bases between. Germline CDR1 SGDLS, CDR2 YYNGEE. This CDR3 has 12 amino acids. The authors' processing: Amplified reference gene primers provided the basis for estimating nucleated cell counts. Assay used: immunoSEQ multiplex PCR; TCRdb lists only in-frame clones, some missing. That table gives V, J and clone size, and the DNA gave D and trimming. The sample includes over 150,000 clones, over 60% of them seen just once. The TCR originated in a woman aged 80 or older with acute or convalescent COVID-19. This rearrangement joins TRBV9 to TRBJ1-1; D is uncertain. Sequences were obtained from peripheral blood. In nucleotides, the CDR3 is TGTGCCAGCAGCGGGACTCACACTGAAGCTTTCTTT. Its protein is CASSGTHTEAFF.